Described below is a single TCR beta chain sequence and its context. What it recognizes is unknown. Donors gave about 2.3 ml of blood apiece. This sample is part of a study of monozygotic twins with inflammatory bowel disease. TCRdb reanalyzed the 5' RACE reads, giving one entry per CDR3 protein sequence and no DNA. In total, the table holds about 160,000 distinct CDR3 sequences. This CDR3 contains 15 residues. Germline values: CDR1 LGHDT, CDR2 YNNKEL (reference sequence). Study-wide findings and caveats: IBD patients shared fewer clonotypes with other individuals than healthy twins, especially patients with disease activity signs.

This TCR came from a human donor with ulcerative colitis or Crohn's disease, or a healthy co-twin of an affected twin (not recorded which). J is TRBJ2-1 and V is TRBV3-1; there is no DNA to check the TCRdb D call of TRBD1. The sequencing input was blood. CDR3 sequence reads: CASSLRDRDGNEQFF.